This T cell receptor beta chain was captured in a study of shared clonotypes between healthy human individuals. The study, taken as a whole, reports: In this cohort, only blood was sampled, and tissue repertoires likely differ. Even with large depth, rarefaction showed that sorted-subset sequencing was incomplete.

On this clone itself: Its specificity is unknown.

The CDR3 has 16 amino acids. Germline-derived CDR1 and CDR2 are SGHNT and YYREEE (reference sequence). J gave up 9 bases and V 0 bases, and 3 bases lay outside the gene matches. Sequenced by immunoSEQ multiplex PCR; TCRdb stores in-frame clones only, minus some. This table holds roughly 2,300,000 clones, roughly 92% found once. This sequence joins TRBV5-4 and TRBJ2-1; 16 nucleotides align to TRBD2. Sequences were obtained from naive CD4+ T cells from PBMCs. The subset: CD45RA+ positively selected. This sequence originates from a man between 18 and 35 years old in good health. Some clones in this sample may be carry-over from other donors' samples. The CDR3 protein is CASSLEGLAGGGEQFF. CDR3 DNA sequence: TGTGCCAGCAGCTTGGAGGGACTAGCGGGAGGGGGTGAGCAGTTCTTC.